The clone carrying this T cell receptor beta chain was detected once. This specimen comes from a study of blood T cell repertoires in COVID-19. Whole-study context: Donors in the United States, Italy and Spain gave samples during acute or convalescent COVID-19. The analysed material was cDNA or gDNA that came from T cells, B-cell-depleted T cells, or PBMCs.

Methods used by the authors: It was from reference gene primer amplification that nucleated cell counts were estimated. Repertoires were generated with immunoSEQ multiplex PCR, while TCRdb's copy carries only in-frame clones and drops some. V and J calls and clone size come straight from that table; D and trimming were deduced from the DNA. The sample has about 210,000 clones, approximately 78% seen once. The CDR3 runs 13 residues. V lost 8 bases and J lost 6; bases outside the gene matches: 7. Looked up from germline, CDR1 is LNHDA and CDR2 is SQIVND (reference sequence). The J gene is TRBJ1-1, the V gene TRBV19, with 9 bases identical to TRBD1. The source is a woman aged 40 to 49 with acute or convalescent COVID-19. Sequenced: peripheral blood. The CDR3 region has the DNA TGTGCCAGTGGGGACAGGGTAAGATCTGAAGCTTTCTTT. It specifies CASGDRVRSEAFF.